The clone carrying this TCR beta chain was seen only a few times. This entry comes from a study of T cells in Graves' hyperthyroidism and ophthalmopathy. With 4 bases removed from V and 7 bases from J, the gap between germline ends came to 16 bases. The CDR3 sequence is 15 residues long. Per the germline V gene, CDR1 is LGHDT and CDR2 is YNNKEL (reference sequence). Amplified regions were TCR beta CDR3 sequences from RNA transcripts. HTBI primers were used for first-round RT-PCR of the TCR CDR3. Each CDR3 protein gets one entry after TCRdb re-called the multiplex PCR reads with MiXCR. The sample lists 300,000 to 450,000 distinct CDR3 sequences, about 14% occurring once.

The receptor was derived from a woman between 25 and 40 years old with Graves' ophthalmopathy. The chain links TRBV3-1 to TRBJ2-2; D perhaps matches TRBD1 (6 bases). The sequenced sample consisted of blood. The CDR3 nucleotides read TGTGCCAGCAGCCCGGAGACAGGTCTTAACGGGGAGCTGTTTTTT. Its translation is CASSPETGLNGELFF.